The 9 T cell receptor beta chains in this list originate from one sample, sequenced in a study of T-cell reconstitution after alpha-beta-depleted transplantation in children. Unique molecular identifiers tagged the TCRbeta library. TCRdb called the PCR reads again in MiXCR, with one record for every CDR3 protein. The sample holds around 700,000 distinct CDR3 sequences, roughly 13% seen once. The sample consisted of PBMCs, taken before TCRalphabeta/CD19-depleted stem cell transplant. All receptors come from a girl aged 2-15 years with congenital amegakaryocytic thrombocytopenia, due to receive a stem cell transplant.

This clonotype was seen repeatedly, ten times or more. The V gene is TRBV9, the J gene TRBJ2-7, with unresolved D. The V end was cut by 0 bases, the J end by 7 bases, with 11 bases between. Germline V CDR1 and CDR2: SGDLS, YYNGEE. CDR3 size: 13 residues. CDR3 amino acids: CASSVDPSREQYF. DNA for the CDR3: TGTGCCAGCAGCGTAGACCCATCAAGGGAGCAGTACTTC.

This clonotype has ten or more counts. The chain links TRBV5-6 to TRBJ1-1; D call uncertain. This CDR3 has 13 amino acids. Per germline, CDR1 SGHDT and CDR2 YYEEEE. Trimming took off 7 bases at V and 0 bases at J, with 10 bases between the two ends. CDR3: CASRVVMNTEAFF. The CDR3 nucleotides are TGTGCCAGCCGGGTCGTCATGAACACTGAAGCTTTCTTT.

This chain links TRBV7-9 with TRBJ2-2; the D gene is possibly TRBD1 (5 bases). V lost 1 base and J lost 6, with 9 bases in between. Per the germline V gene, CDR1 is SEHNR and CDR2 is FQNEAQ (reference sequence). The CDR3 runs 14 residues. The CDR3 sequence is CASSLEGIPGELFF. The CDR3 coding sequence is TGTGCCAGCAGCTTAGAGGGGATCCCCGGGGAGCTGTTTTTT.

This clonotype appeared many times. V and J are TRBV29-1 and TRBJ2-3, with D tentatively TRBD2 (7 bases). V lost 7 bases and J lost 3, with 17 bases in between. In germline, CDR1 is SQVTM, CDR2 ANQGSEA. CDR3 length: 14 amino acids. The chain's CDR3 is CSGEGGRNTDTQYF. The DNA for the CDR3 is TGCAGCGGGGAGGGGGGAAGAAATACAGATACGCAGTATTTT.

The V and J genes are TRBV11-2 and TRBJ1-2; the D gene is possibly TRBD1 (5 bases). V dropped 3 bases and J dropped 7 bases, with 18 bases sitting between them. The CDR3 covers 15 residues. Per the germline V gene, CDR1 is SGHAT and CDR2 is FQNNGV. CDR3 nucleotide sequence: TGTGCCAGCAGCTTCTCAGGAGGGGTTGGGGGTGGCTACACCTTC. Residues: CASSFSGGVGGGYTF.

The sample holds many counts of this clonotype. This chain joins TRBV7-9 and TRBJ2-2; D could derive from TRBD1 or TRBD2 (7 bases each). Germline lookup yields CDR1 SEHNR and CDR2 FQNEAQ (reference sequence). V lost 4 bases and J 2 bases, leaving 14 bases between the germline ends. The CDR3 length is 16 residues. CDR3 protein: CASSSAGQPNTGELFF. For the CDR3, the DNA is TGTGCCAGCAGCTCAGCGGGACAGCCCAACACCGGGGAGCTGTTTTTT. The complete variable domain, with remaining parts taken from reference TRBV7-9 and TRBJ2-2, reads DTGVSQNPRHKITKRGQNVTFRCDPISEHNRLYWYRQTLGQGPEFLTYFQNEAQLEKSRLLSDRFSAERPKGSFSTLEIQRTEQGDSAMYLCASSSAGQPNTGELFFGEGSRLTVL.

This clonotype has only a few counts. V is TRBV7-6 and J is TRBJ1-1, with a weak D call TRBD1 (6 bases). The germline V gene encodes CDR1 SGHVS and CDR2 FNYEAQ. The CDR3 covers 16 residues. V was cut by 0 bases and J by 1 base, with 12 bases left in between. CDR3 nucleotide sequence: TGTGCCAGCAGCTTAGCGGCAGGGGCTAGGAACACTGAAGCTTTCTTT. Translation gives CASSLAAGARNTEAFF.

At least ten counts were recorded for this clonotype. The chain joins TRBV5-1 to TRBJ2-5, with 12 bases identical to TRBD2. This CDR3 region has 16 residues. CDR1 and CDR2 (germline): SGHRS, YFSETQ. V gave up 0 bases and J gave up 6 bases; unmatched junction bases: 6. CDR3 sequence (DNA): TGCGCCAGCAGCTTGGTTGGGACTAGCGGGTTGAAGACCCAGTACTTC. Amino acids: CASSLVGTSGLKTQYF.

This clonotype was seen only a few times. This chain connects TRBV27 to TRBJ2-7; D unresolved. The CDR3 runs 14 residues. Trimming left V 4 bases short and J 12 bases short, with 22 bases between. Germline CDR1 MNHEY, CDR2 SMNVEV (reference sequence). CDR3: CASSSHTLRLRLYF. The CDR3 coding sequence is TGTGCCAGCAGTTCGCACACTCTTCGACTGAGGCTGTACTTC.